The sample holds a few counts of the clone carrying this T cell receptor beta chain. This entry belongs to a study of molecular identifiers for immune sequencing clone quantification. The CDR3 contains 18 residues. Germline assignment: CDR1 LNHDA and CDR2 SQIVND (reference sequence). V was trimmed by 3 bases and J by 0 bases, leaving 15 bases between them. TCRdb used MiXCR to reprocess the PCR reads, holding one entry per CDR3 protein. Of about 640,000 distinct CDR3 sequences detected, about 20% appear once; the ten largest clones hold approximately 0.9%. Sorting captured naive CD8 T cells as CD8+CD4-CCR7+CD45RA+.

The receptor comes from a human donor in good health. Some libraries in this study had Jurkat cell RNA spiked in. Sequences were obtained from naive CD8+ T cells from blood, with Jurkat cell RNA spiked in. Subset reported: FACS-sorted CD8+CD4-CCR7+CD45RA+ naive T cells. The rearrangement links TRBV19 to TRBJ2-6; tentative D call: TRBD2 (7 bases). CDR3 amino acids: CASSINREGPSGANVLTF. DNA of the CDR3: TGTGCCAGTAGTATTAACAGGGAGGGGCCCTCTGGGGCCAACGTCCTGACTTTC.